The TCR beta chain under discussion was sequenced for a study of T cell responses to AZD1222 COVID-19 vaccine. Study-level points and caveats: All repertoire sampling was performed exclusively after the peak T cell response. Spike-wide vaccine-associated CD4 TCRs dominated at 160-218 and 743-854.

The CDR3 has 15 amino acids. Germline trimming cut 6 bases from V and 9 bases from J; bases unmatched to any gene: 12. Germline V lookup: CDR1 GTSNPN, CDR2 SVGIG (reference sequence). Comments on this clone: Its antigen is as yet unknown.

The table came from immunoSEQ multiplex PCR; TCRdb's copy has only in-frame clones and leaves some out. Of about 130,000 clones listed, 85% to 95% are singletons. This material consisted of peripheral blood, taken on day 0 of AZD1222 vaccination. The receptor's source is an adult in good health. V and J are TRBV30 and TRBJ1-6; 9 bases are a match to TRBD1. In DNA form, the CDR3 reads TGTGCCTGTAACTCCGGGACAGGGCCAAGTTCACCCCTCCACTTT. It specifies CACNSGTGPSSPLHF.